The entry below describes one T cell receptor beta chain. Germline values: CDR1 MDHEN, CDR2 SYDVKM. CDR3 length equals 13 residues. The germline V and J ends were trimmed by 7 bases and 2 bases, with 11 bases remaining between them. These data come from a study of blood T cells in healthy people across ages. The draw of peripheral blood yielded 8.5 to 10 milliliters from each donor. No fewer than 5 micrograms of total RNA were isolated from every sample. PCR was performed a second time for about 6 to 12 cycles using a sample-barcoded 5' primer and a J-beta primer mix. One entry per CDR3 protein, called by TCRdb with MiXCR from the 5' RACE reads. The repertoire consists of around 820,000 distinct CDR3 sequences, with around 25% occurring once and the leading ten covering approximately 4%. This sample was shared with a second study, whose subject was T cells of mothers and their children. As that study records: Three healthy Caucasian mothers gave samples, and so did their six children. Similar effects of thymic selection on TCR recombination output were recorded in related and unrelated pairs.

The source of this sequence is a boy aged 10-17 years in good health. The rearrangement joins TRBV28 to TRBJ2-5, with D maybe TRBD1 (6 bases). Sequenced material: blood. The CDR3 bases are TGTGCCAGCACGGAACAGGGACAAGAGACCCAGTACTTC. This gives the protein CASTEQGQETQYF.